This T cell receptor (beta chain) emerged from a study of blood T cell repertoires in COVID-19. Study summary: COVID-19 samples, acute and convalescent, were from the United States, Italy and Spain. PBMCs, B-cell-depleted T cells, or T cells were the source of the cDNA or gDNA that made up the material.

Authors' processing steps: The assay estimated nucleated cells by amplifying reference gene primers. Profiled with immunoSEQ multiplex PCR; TCRdb holds only in-frame clones, not every one. V, J and clone size derive from that table, while D and trimming were established from the DNA sequence. The sample has roughly 80,000 clones, roughly nine tenths seen once. CDR3 size: 14 residues. Germline lookup yields CDR1 ENHRY and CDR2 SYGVKD. V lost 10 bases and J lost 6, with 22 bases in between. This sequence joins TRBV10-3 and TRBJ2-7; possibly TRBD2 for D (5 bases). Material: peripheral blood. This clonotype originated in a woman between 45 and 60 years old in a cohort sampled during active COVID-19. The CDR3 loop is CATRRAELSGEQYF. As DNA, the CDR3 is TGTGCCACCCGGCGGGCGGAGCTATCGGGCGAGCAGTACTTC.